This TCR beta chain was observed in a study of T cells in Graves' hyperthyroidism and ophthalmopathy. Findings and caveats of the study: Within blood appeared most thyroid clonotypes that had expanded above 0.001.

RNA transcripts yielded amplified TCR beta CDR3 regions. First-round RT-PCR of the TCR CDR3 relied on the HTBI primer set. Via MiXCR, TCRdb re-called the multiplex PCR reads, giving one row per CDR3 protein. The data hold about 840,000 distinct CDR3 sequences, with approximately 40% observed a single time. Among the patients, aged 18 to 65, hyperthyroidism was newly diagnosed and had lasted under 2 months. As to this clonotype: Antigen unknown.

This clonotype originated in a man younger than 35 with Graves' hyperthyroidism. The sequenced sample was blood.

Written as DNA, the CDR3 is TGTGCCAGCAGGACAGTTATCAATCAGCCCCAGCATTTT. Translation: CASRTVINQPQHF. The gene calls are TRBV6-4 and TRBJ1-5; a weak D match, TRBD1 (5 bases). The germline V gene encodes CDR1 MRHNA and CDR2 SNTAGT. This CDR3 has 13 amino acids. Trimming removed 6 bases at V and 3 bases at J, with 9 bases between.